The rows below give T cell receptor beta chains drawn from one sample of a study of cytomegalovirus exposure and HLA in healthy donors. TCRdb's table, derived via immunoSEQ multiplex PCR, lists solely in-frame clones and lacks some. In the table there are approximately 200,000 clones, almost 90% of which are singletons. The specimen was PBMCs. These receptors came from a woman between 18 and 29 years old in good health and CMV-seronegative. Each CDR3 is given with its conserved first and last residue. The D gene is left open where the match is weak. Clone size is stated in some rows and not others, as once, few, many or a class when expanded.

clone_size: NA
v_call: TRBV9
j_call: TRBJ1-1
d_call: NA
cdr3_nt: TGTGCCAGCAGCGTAGGTGGAGGGGACTTCACTGAAGCTTTCTTT
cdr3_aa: CASSVGGGDFTEAFF

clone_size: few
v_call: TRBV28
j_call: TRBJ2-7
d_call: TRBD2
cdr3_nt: TGTGCCAGCAGTCGGACTAGCGGGAGCTACGAGCAGTACTTC
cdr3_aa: CASSRTSGSYEQYF

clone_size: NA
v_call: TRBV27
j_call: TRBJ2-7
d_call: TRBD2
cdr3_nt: TGTGCCAGCCGACAAATAAGCGCGGGACTAGCGGGACCCTATTACGAGCAGTACTTC
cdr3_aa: CASRQISAGLAGPYYEQYF

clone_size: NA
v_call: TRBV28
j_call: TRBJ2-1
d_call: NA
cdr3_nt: TGTGCCAGCAGTTTAACCGGGACTGTACATGGGGAGCAGTTCTTC
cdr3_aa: CASSLTGTVHGEQFF

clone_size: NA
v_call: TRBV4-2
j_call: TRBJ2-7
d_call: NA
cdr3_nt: TGTGCCAGCAGCCCCCGGCAGGGCCACTACGAGCAGTACTTC
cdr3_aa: CASSPRQGHYEQYF

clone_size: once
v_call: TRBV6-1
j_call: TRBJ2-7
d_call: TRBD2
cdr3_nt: TGTGCCAGCAGTGAAGACGGGGGGTCAGCCTACGAGCAGTACTTC
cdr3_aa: CASSEDGGSAYEQYF

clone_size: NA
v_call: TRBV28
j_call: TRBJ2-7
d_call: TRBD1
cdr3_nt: TGTGCCAGCAGTTTGGCAGGGACAGTACTCGAGCAGTACTTC
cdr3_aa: CASSLAGTVLEQYF

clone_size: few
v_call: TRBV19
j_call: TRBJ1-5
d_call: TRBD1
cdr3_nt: TGTGCCAGTAGTCAGGACAGGGCGGGCAATCAGCCCCAGCATTTT
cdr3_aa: CASSQDRAGNQPQHF

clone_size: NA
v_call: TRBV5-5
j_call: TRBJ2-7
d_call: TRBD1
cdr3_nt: TGTGCCAGCAGCTTATGGGACAGCTACGAGCAGTACTTC
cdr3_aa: CASSLWDSYEQYF

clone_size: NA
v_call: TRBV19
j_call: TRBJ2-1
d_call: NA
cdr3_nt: TGTGCCAGTACCCCCAGTGGGGCCCGACCTATCTACAATGAGCAGTTCTTC
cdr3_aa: CASTPSGARPIYNEQFF

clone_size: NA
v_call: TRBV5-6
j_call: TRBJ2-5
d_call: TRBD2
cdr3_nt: TGTGCCAGCAGCTTTGGGACTAGCGGTGGAGAGACCCAGTACTTC
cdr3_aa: CASSFGTSGGETQYF

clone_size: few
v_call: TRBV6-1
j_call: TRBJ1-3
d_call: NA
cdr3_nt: TGTGCCACCGGTTTACGCGGGCATGGAAACACCATATATTTT
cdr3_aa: CATGLRGHGNTIYF

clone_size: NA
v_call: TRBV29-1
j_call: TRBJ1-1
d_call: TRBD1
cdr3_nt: TGCAGCGCCACTCAGGGGGCTGAAGCTTTCTTT
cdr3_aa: CSATQGAEAFF

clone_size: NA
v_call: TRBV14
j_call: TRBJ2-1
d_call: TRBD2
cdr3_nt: TGTGCCAGCAGCCAAGAGCTAGCGGGAGTAAGTGAGCAGTTCTTC
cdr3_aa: CASSQELAGVSEQFF

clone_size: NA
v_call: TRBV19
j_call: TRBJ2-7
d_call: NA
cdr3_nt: TGTGCCAGTAGTATCGGGTTGGTGCCCTACGAGCAGTACTTC
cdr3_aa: CASSIGLVPYEQYF

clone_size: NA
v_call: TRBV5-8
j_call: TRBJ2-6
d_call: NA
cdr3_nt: TGTGCCAGCAGCCTCTTCTCTGGGGCCAACGTCCTGACTTTC
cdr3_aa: CASSLFSGANVLTF

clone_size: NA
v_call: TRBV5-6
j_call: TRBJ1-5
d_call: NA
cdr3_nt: TGTGCCAGCAGCTTGGGGGGGGGAAGCAATCAGCCCCAGCATTTT
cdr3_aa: CASSLGGGSNQPQHF

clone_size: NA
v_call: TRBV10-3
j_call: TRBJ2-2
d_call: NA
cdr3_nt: TGTGCCATCAGTGACGTGGCCCCGAACACCGGGGAGCTGTTTTTT
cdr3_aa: CAISDVAPNTGELFF

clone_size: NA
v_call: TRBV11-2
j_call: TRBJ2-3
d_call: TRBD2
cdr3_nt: TGTGCCAGCAGCAATAGGGCGGGGGGTAGCACAGATACGCAGTATTTT
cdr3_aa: CASSNRAGGSTDTQYF

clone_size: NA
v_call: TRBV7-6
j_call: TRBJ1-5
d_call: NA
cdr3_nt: TGTGCCAGCAGCATATCTAGCAATCAGCCCCAGCATTTT
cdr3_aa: CASSISSNQPQHF

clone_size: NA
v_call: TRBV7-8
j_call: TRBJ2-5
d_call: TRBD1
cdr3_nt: TGTGCCAGCAGCTTACATTTAAGGGGACAGCCTCAAGAGACCCAGTACTTC
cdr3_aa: CASSLHLRGQPQETQYF

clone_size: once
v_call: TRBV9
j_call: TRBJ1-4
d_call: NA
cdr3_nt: TGTGCCAGCAGTCCGGGGGGAAGAGAAAAACTGTTTTTT
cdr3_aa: CASSPGGREKLFF

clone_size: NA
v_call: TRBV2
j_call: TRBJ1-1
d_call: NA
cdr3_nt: TGTGCCAGCAACGAGGTCACGCAGACTGAAGCTTTCTTT
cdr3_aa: CASNEVTQTEAFF

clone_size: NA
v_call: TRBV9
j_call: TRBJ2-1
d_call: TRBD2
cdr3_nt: TGTGCCAGCAGCGTCGGACTAGCGGGTGCCTACAATGAGCAGTTCTTC
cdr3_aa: CASSVGLAGAYNEQFF

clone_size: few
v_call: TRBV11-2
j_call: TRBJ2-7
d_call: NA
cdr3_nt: TGTGCCAGCAGCTTAGGAGGGTCGTACGAGCAGTACTTC
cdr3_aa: CASSLGGSYEQYF

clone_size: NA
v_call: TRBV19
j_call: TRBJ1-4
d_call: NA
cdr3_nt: TGTGCCAGTAGTGACCTGGACAGTGTTGAGGAAAAACTGTTTTTT
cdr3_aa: CASSDLDSVEEKLFF

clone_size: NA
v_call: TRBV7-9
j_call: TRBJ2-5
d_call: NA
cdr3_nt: TGTGCCAGCAGCTTAGGTACGGGAAAAGAGACCCAGTACTTC
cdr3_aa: CASSLGTGKETQYF

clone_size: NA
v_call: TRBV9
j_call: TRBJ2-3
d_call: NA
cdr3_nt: TGTGCCAGCAGCGTAGCGGGGAGAGATACGCAGTATTTT
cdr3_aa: CASSVAGRDTQYF

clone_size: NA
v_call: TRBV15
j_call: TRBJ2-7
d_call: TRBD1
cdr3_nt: TGTGCCACCAGCACCGGACAGGGGGAGTCCTACGAGCAGTACTTC
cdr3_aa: CATSTGQGESYEQYF

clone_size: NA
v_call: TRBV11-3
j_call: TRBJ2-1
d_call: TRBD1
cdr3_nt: TGTGCCAGCAGCCAGGACAGGGACGTGTTCTTC
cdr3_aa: CASSQDRDVFF

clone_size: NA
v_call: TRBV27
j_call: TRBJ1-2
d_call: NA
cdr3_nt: TGTGCCAGCAGTATGGAAGTGGGGGCCCTCGATGGCTACACCTTC
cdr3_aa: CASSMEVGALDGYTF

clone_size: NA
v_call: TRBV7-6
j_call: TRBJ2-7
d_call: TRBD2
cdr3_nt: TGTGCCAGCAGCCGAGGGACTAGCGGGGCCCCCTACGAGCAGTACTTC
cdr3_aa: CASSRGTSGAPYEQYF